Each of the 18 T cell receptor beta chains below was sequenced from the same sample in a study of molecular identifiers for immune sequencing clone quantification. TCRdb re-called the PCR reads through MiXCR, storing one row per CDR3 protein. In the table there are more than 85,000 distinct CDR3 sequences, about a third of which are singletons. The sequencing input was naive CD8+ T cells from blood, with Jurkat cell RNA spiked in. Documented subset: FACS-sorted CD8+CD4-CCR7+CD45RA+ naive T cells. The receptor source for this set is a human donor in good health. Some libraries in this study had Jurkat cell RNA spiked in.

This clonotype was recorded at least ten times. The rearrangement joins TRBV7-2 to TRBJ2-5; no firm D call. V lost 5 bases to trimming and J lost 2 bases, with 12 bases between them. Germline CDR1 is SGHTA and CDR2 is FQGNSA. This CDR3 has 14 residues. CDR3 DNA: TGTGCCAGCAGCCGTACGCCATTACAAGAGACCCAGTACTTC. Its translation: CASSRTPLQETQYF.

In its sample, this clonotype was seen a few times. This chain links TRBV19 with TRBJ1-1; no clear D. The CDR3 loop spans 14 amino acids. The germline CDR1 and CDR2 sequences are LNHDA and SQIVND (reference sequence). V lost 1 base and J 3 bases, leaving 9 bases between the germline ends. Here the CDR3 DNA reads TGTGCCAGTAGTATAGGGGGTCCGGACACTGAAGCTTTCTTT. It is translated as CASSIGGPDTEAFF.

The CDR3 DNA follows: TGTGCCAGCAGCCAAGAAGACAGGAGCTCCTACGAGCAGTACTTC. It translates to CASSQEDRSSYEQYF. The chain couples TRBV4-2 to TRBJ2-7, with D possibly matching TRBD1 (6 bases). Germline V lookup: CDR1 LGHNA, CDR2 YNFKEQ. The CDR3 extends over 15 amino acids. Trimming removed 0 bases at V and 0 bases at J, with 9 bases between.

This clonotype was picked up many times. J is TRBJ2-7 and V is TRBV7-9; D is ambiguous. The germline V and J ends were trimmed by 1 base and 0 bases, with 10 bases remaining between them. Germline values: CDR1 SEHNR, CDR2 FQNEAQ (reference sequence). This CDR3 contains 15 residues. As DNA, the CDR3 is TGTGCCAGCAGCTTAGTGGAAACCTTCTCCTACGAGCAGTACTTC. Amino acids: CASSLVETFSYEQYF.

This chain links TRBV5-1 with TRBJ1-1; D not resolved. The CDR3 is 13 amino acids. The V end lost 0 bases, the J end lost 2 bases, and 5 bases lay between the germline ends. Germline V CDR1 and CDR2: SGHRS, YFSETQ. The DNA for the CDR3 is TGCGCCAGCAGCTTGGGGTCCAACACTGAAGCTTTCTTT. Encoded protein: CASSLGSNTEAFF.

This sequence joins TRBV28 and TRBJ2-5, with D perhaps TRBD2 (5 bases). The CDR3 has 15 residues. Germline V gives CDR1 MDHEN, CDR2 SYDVKM. The ends were cut back, 4 bases at V and 3 bases at J, with 15 bases in the middle. The DNA of the CDR3 is TGTGCCAGCAGTTCGGGCGAGGGAAATAAAGAGACCCAGTACTTC. Translating gives CASSSGEGNKETQYF.

Of note for this clonotype: Just one base apart from a much larger clone, this may be a read error. The rearrangement links TRBV12-3 or TRBV12-4 to TRBJ2-1; D gene uncertain. Trimming pared 6 bases from V and 12 bases from J, leaving 24 bases between. The CDR3 runs 15 residues. CDR3 coding DNA: TGTGCCAGCAGCACCCTCCCCGGCCCCCGCTACTGGCAGTTCTTC. Protein sequence: CASSTLPGPRYWQFF.

The chain combines TRBV7-9 with TRBJ2-1; D is possibly TRBD1 (8 bases). The CDR3 has 15 residues. Germline CDR1 is SEHNR and CDR2 is FQNEAQ (reference sequence). V was clipped by 3 bases and J by 8 bases, with 17 bases between them. CDR3 protein: CASSFPLQGGDEQFF. The DNA for the CDR3 is TGTGCCAGCAGCTTCCCACTACAGGGGGGGGATGAGCAGTTCTTC.

This clonotype showed up just a few times. This chain connects TRBV12-3 or TRBV12-4 to TRBJ2-3; D call uncertain. The CDR3 has 12 residues. The V and J ends lost 7 bases and 2 bases respectively, with 7 bases between them. The CDR3 sequence is CASIETTDTQYF. DNA of the CDR3: TGTGCCAGCATCGAAACCACAGATACGCAGTATTTT.

This clonotype was seen many times. The gene calls are TRBV11-2 and TRBJ2-5; the D is unclear. The CDR3 sequence is 10 residues long. V was trimmed by 9 bases and J by 1 base, leaving 3 bases between them. The germline gives CDR1 SGHAT, CDR2 FQNNGV. CDR3 bases: TGTGCCAGTTCCCAAGAGACCCAGTACTTC. Translation: CASSQETQYF.

This clonotype came up once. At one end, the junction sequence differs from germline, possibly due to a read error. This rearrangement joins TRBV27 to TRBJ2-7; 8 positions match TRBD2. The CDR3 covers 14 residues. Germline V lookup: CDR1 MNHEY, CDR2 SMNVEV (reference sequence). The DNA of the CDR3 is TGTGCCAGCAGTTTGGACGGGAGGGCCTACGAGCAGTCCTTC. This gives the protein CASSLDGRAYEQSF.

In regard to this clonotype: Sequence at one end of the junction differs from germline and may be a read error. The J gene is TRBJ2-7, the V gene TRBV7-9; the D is unclear. The CDR3 covers 12 residues. From germline, CDR1 is SEHNR and CDR2 FQNEAQ (reference sequence). CDR3 sequence (DNA): TGTGCCAGCAGCTTAGCGTCCTACGAGCAGTCCTTC. This sequence encodes CASSLASYEQSF.

Worth noting for this clonotype: A much larger clone lies a single base off, so this may be a read error. The chain uses TRBV7-2 and TRBJ2-3; D gene uncertain. The V end was cut by 6 bases, the J end by 2 bases, with 18 bases between. The germline gives CDR1 SGHTA, CDR2 FQGNSA. This CDR3 has 16 residues. CDR3 in amino acids: CASRQTCPPLTDTQYF. For the CDR3, the DNA is TGTGCCAGCAGGCAGACTTGCCCCCCACTCACAGATACGCAGTATTTT.

This rearrangement joins TRBV19 to TRBJ2-4; D ambiguous. Trimming left V 3 bases short and J 0 bases short, with 9 bases between. The CDR3 is 15 amino acids. CDR1 and CDR2 from the germline V gene are LNHDA and SQIVND (reference sequence). As DNA, the CDR3 is TGTGCCAGTAGTATTTTTAAATCAGCCAAAAACATTCAGTACTTC. Protein product: CASSIFKSAKNIQYF.

A note on this clonotype: One junction end disagrees with the germline gene, perhaps due to a read error. This chain joins TRBV20-1 and TRBJ2-7, with TRBD1 identical over 8 bases. This CDR3 is built from 14 residues. The germline V gene encodes CDR1 DFQATT and CDR2 SNEGSKA (reference sequence). The CDR3 is CSARDGTGSYEQNF. CDR3 DNA: TGCAGTGCTAGAGATGGGACAGGCTCCTACGAGCAGAACTTC.

The chain joins TRBV5-1 to TRBJ2-3; TRBD1 is a possible D gene (5 bases). Germline lookup yields CDR1 SGHRS and CDR2 YFSETQ. The CDR3 has 15 residues. The ends were cut back, 4 bases at V and 4 bases at J, with 16 bases in the middle. The CDR3 here is CASSHEQDPPDTQYF. DNA of the CDR3: TGCGCCAGCAGCCACGAACAGGACCCGCCAGATACGCAGTATTTT.

Notes on this clonotype: A much larger clone differs by one base, so this may be a read error. V gene TRBV7-8 combines with J gene TRBJ2-2; 12 bases are a match to TRBD2. CDR3 length equals 16 residues. Germline V lookup: CDR1 SGHVS, CDR2 FQNEAQ. CDR3 DNA sequence: TGTGCCAGCAGCTTTCGGACTAGCGGGAACACCGGGGAGCTGTTATTT. Protein sequence: CASSFRTSGNTGELLF.

This clonotype was observed a handful of times. The chain carries TRBV3-1 and TRBJ2-2, with D possibly matching TRBD2 (6 bases). Germline CDR1 LGHDT, CDR2 YNNKEL (reference sequence). The CDR3 sequence is 18 residues long. V was pared by 0 bases and J by 6 bases, with 20 bases between. The chain's CDR3 is CASSQDVNRGREAGELFF. The CDR3 DNA sequence: TGTGCCAGCAGCCAAGATGTCAATAGGGGCAGGGAGGCCGGGGAGCTGTTTTTT.